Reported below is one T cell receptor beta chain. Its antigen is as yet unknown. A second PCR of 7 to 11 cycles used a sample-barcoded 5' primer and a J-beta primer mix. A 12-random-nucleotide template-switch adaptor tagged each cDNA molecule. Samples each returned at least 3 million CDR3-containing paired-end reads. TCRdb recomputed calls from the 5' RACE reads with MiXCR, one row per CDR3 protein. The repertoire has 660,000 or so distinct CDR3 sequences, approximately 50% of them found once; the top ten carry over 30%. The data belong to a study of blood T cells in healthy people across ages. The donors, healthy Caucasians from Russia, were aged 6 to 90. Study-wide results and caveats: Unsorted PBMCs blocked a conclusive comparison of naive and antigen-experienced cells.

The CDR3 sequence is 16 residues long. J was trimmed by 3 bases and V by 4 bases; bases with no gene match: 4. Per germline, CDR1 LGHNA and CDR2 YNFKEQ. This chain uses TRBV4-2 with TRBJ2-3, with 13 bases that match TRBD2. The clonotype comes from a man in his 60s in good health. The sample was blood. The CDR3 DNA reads TGTGCCAGCAGCCGACAGACTAGCGGGGGGACAGATACGCAGTATTTT. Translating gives CASSRQTSGGTDTQYF.